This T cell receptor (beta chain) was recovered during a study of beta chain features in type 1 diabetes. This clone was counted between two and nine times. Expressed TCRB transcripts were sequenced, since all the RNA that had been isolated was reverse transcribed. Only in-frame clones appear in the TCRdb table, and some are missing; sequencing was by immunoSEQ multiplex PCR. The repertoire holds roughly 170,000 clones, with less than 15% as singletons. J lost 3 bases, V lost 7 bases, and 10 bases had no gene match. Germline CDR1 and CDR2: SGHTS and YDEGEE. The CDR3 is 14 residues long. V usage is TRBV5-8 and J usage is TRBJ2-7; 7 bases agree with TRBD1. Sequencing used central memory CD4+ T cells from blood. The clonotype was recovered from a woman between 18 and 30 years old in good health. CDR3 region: CASVSMAGGYEQYF. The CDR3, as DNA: TGTGCCAGCGTAAGCATGGCAGGGGGCTACGAGCAGTACTTC.